The 25 T cell receptor beta chains in this list originate from one sample, sequenced in a study. Each CDR3 protein gets one entry after TCRdb re-called the RT-PCR reads with MiXCR. The sample consists of 650,000 to 800,000 distinct CDR3 sequences, more than 13% of them appearing once. Material for sequencing was memory CD4+ T cells from blood. Receptor source: a female donor in good health, serving as a healthy control.

This clonotype has more than one count but fewer than ten. V usage is TRBV10-3 and J usage is TRBJ1-2; D gene unclear. V lost 0 bases, J lost 6 bases, and 11 bases lay in between. CDR1 and CDR2 from the germline V gene are ENHRY and SYGVKD. The CDR3 is 14 amino acids. CDR3 bases: TGTGCCATCAGTGAGTCATCGGGGTATGATGGCTACACCTTC. Translating it yields CAISESSGYDGYTF.

This clonotype has ten or more counts. The chain employs TRBV7-2 and TRBJ2-5; D might be TRBD2 (5 bases). The germline V gene has CDR1 SGHTA and CDR2 FQGNSA. V lost 1 base, J lost 2 bases, and 17 bases lay in between. This CDR3 is built from 17 residues. The CDR3 DNA sequence: TGTGCCAGCAGCTTAGGGTGGGGTAGCGTCGCACAAGAGACCCAGTACTTC. It codes for CASSLGWGSVAQETQYF.

This clonotype has at least ten counts. This chain uses TRBV20-1 with TRBJ2-1; D possibly corresponds to TRBD2 (5 bases). The CDR3 contains 12 residues. The V gene lost 3 bases and the J gene lost 15 bases, with 18 bases spanning the gap. Germline V gene lookup returns CDR1 DFQATT and CDR2 SNEGSKA (reference sequence). CDR3: CSASLFAGASFF. CDR3 DNA sequence: TGCAGTGCTAGCCTGTTCGCGGGTGCATCGTTCTTC.

This clonotype has ten or more counts. CDR3 sequence: CASSQERGNIQYF. Written as DNA, the CDR3 is TGTGCCAGCAGCCAAGAAAGGGGAAACATTCAGTACTTC. This sequence joins TRBV4-2 and TRBJ2-4; possible D gene TRBD1, 5 bases. From germline, CDR1 is LGHNA and CDR2 YNFKEQ. V lost 0 bases, J lost 6 bases, and 6 bases lay in between. This CDR3 comprises 13 residues.

This clonotype was picked up many times. The chain combines TRBV20-1 with TRBJ2-1; no clear D gene. The CDR3 is 12 residues long. Germline assignment: CDR1 DFQATT and CDR2 SNEGSKA (reference sequence). V was shortened by 0 bases and J by 5 bases, with 5 bases between the two germline ends. The CDR3 DNA sequence: TGCAGTGCTAGAGATGATGACAATGAGCAGTTCTTC. Protein sequence: CSARDDDNEQFF.

This chain joins TRBV5-1 and TRBJ2-5; TRBD2 might be the D (5 bases). The CDR3 is 13 amino acids. The V and J ends lost 4 bases and 5 bases respectively, with 12 bases between them. Germline values: CDR1 SGHRS, CDR2 YFSETQ. CDR3 sequence: CASSKEAAETQYF. The CDR3 DNA sequence: TGCGCCAGCAGCAAGGAGGCGGCTGAGACCCAGTACTTC.

V and J are TRBV4-3 and TRBJ2-5; the match to TRBD1 covers 7 bases. The CDR3 sequence is 14 residues long. V lost 1 base, J lost 5 bases, and 4 bases stayed unmatched. Germline values: CDR1 LGHNA, CDR2 YSLEER. In DNA form, the CDR3 reads TGCGCCAGCAGCCAAGGACAGGGAACGGAGACCCAGTACTTC. Translated, it gives CASSQGQGTETQYF.

The chain employs TRBV20-1 and TRBJ2-7; D is possibly TRBD2 (7 bases). Germline-derived CDR1 and CDR2 are DFQATT and SNEGSKA (reference sequence). The CDR3 length is 15 residues. Between the trimmed V and J ends, which lost 6 bases and 5 bases, there was a span of 23 bases. DNA of the CDR3: TGCAGTGCCCCAAAGGGGGGGAGATTTGACAACGAGCAGTACTTC. Protein product: CSAPKGGRFDNEQYF.

The chain recombines TRBV20-1 with TRBJ1-6, with D unclear. Trimming stripped 3 bases from V and 7 bases from J, with 13 bases between. Per germline, CDR1 DFQATT and CDR2 SNEGSKA (reference sequence). CDR3 length: 14 residues. The CDR3 nucleotides are TGCAGTGCTAGGGACCCCGGGAACAATTCACCCCTCCACTTT. Translating gives CSARDPGNNSPLHF.

This clonotype was counted ten times or more. The V and J genes are TRBV20-1 and TRBJ2-1, with D perhaps TRBD2 (6 bases). Germline values: CDR1 DFQATT, CDR2 SNEGSKA (reference sequence). Trimming removed 0 bases from V and 0 bases from J, with 15 bases in between. This CDR3 region has 17 residues. CDR3 DNA sequence: TGCAGTGCTAGAGATCGGAGGAGGGCAAGCTCCTACAATGAGCAGTTCTTC. Its translation: CSARDRRRASSYNEQFF.

In regard to this clonotype: The junction departs from the called germline gene at one end, perhaps through a read error. The gene calls are TRBV7-7 and TRBJ2-2; no firm D call. The CDR3 sequence is 16 residues long. In germline, CDR1 is SSHAT, CDR2 FNYEAQ (reference sequence). CDR3 nucleotides: TGTGCTAGCAGCCCAGACCAAAACCCTCCCACCGGGGAGCTGTTTTTT. This sequence encodes CASSPDQNPPTGELFF.

The rearrangement links TRBV7-8 to TRBJ1-4, with unresolved D. The CDR3 length is 14 residues. Germline V gene sequence: CDR1 SGHVS, CDR2 FQNEAQ. Trimming stripped 0 bases from V and 7 bases from J, with 9 bases between. CDR3 DNA sequence: TGTGCCAGCAGCTTAGCGGGAGTTCCTGAAAAACTGTTTTTT. It codes for CASSLAGVPEKLFF.

This clonotype was seen more than once but under ten times. This sequence joins TRBV12-3 or TRBV12-4 and TRBJ2-5, with TRBD2 identical over 11 bases. The V segment lost 6 bases and the J segment 5 bases; nucleotides outside the gene matches: 5. The CDR3 has 14 residues. The CDR3 DNA is TGTGCCAGCAGCCGTAGCGGGGGGGCCGAGACCCAGTACTTC. Amino acid sequence: CASSRSGGAETQYF.

This chain uses TRBV9 with TRBJ1-5; D gene unclear. This CDR3 contains 14 residues. Germline CDR1 and CDR2: SGDLS and YYNGEE. V was pared by 3 bases and J by 3 bases, with 10 bases between. CDR3 nucleotides: TGTGCCAGCAGCGAGGGTGTCACCAATCAGCCCCAGCATTTT. This sequence encodes CASSEGVTNQPQHF.

The genes are TRBV18 and TRBJ1-1, with TRBD1 as a possible D gene (6 bases). Germline V lookup: CDR1 KGHSH, CDR2 LQKENI. V lost 6 bases and J lost 5, with 16 bases in between. CDR3 length: 14 residues. CDR3 bases: TGTGCCAGCTCTCCGTGGGGGGCGAGGACTGAAGCTTTCTTT. Its protein is CASSPWGARTEAFF.

This clonotype has just a few counts. This chain links TRBV12-3 or TRBV12-4 with TRBJ2-7, with 11 nucleotides matching TRBD1. The V segment lost 7 bases and the J segment 4 bases; nucleotides outside the gene matches: 6. The CDR3 has 14 residues. The chain's CDR3 is CASTPGTGGYEQYF. DNA for the CDR3: TGTGCCAGCACCCCCGGGACAGGGGGTTACGAGCAGTACTTC.

The rearrangement links TRBV29-1 to TRBJ1-2; tentatively, D is TRBD1 (6 bases). CDR1 and CDR2 (germline): SQVTM, ANQGSEA. The V end lost 3 bases, the J end lost 3 bases, and 11 bases lay between the germline ends. The CDR3 is 13 residues long. In nucleotides, the CDR3 is TGCAGCGTTGAGGGGGGGGGGCACTATGGCTACACCTTC. It encodes CSVEGGGHYGYTF.

This clonotype has only a few counts. The J gene is TRBJ2-7, the V gene TRBV11-2, with D perhaps matching TRBD2 (6 bases). Trimming cost V 3 bases and J 7 bases, with 13 bases left between them. Germline V gene lookup returns CDR1 SGHAT and CDR2 FQNNGV. This CDR3 region has 13 residues. The DNA for the CDR3 is TGTGCCAGCAGCTTTTTCACGGAGGGAGAGCAGTACTTC. This encodes CASSFFTEGEQYF.

The table lists this clonotype with many counts. The chain couples TRBV28 to TRBJ2-5; the D call may be TRBD1 or TRBD2 (5 bases each). The CDR3 runs to 14 residues. Germline CDR1 reads MDHEN; CDR2 reads SYDVKM. The V end was cut by 5 bases, the J end by 4 bases, with 14 bases between. The DNA for the CDR3 is TGTGCCAGCAGTGCCACGCGTGGGGGAGAGACCCAGTACTTC. Its protein is CASSATRGGETQYF.

The table lists this clonotype with a few counts. V gene TRBV10-3 combines with J gene TRBJ2-5; either TRBD1 or TRBD2 may supply D (7 bases each). The CDR3 sequence is 15 residues long. The V gene's germline CDR1 is ENHRY and CDR2 SYGVKD. CDR3 nucleotide sequence: TGTGCTGCCAGGGGGGGAAACGGACACCAAGAGACCCAGTACTTC. Translating it yields CAARGGNGHQETQYF.

This clonotype was picked up many times. The chain combines TRBV5-1 with TRBJ2-1; D call uncertain. V shed 0 bases and J shed 5 bases, with 12 bases lying between them. This CDR3 has 15 amino acids. The germline CDR1 and CDR2 sequences are SGHRS and YFSETQ. Here the CDR3 DNA reads TGCGCCAGCAGCTTGGTACTATCGACCGACAATGAGCAGTTCTTC. Translating gives CASSLVLSTDNEQFF. Filled out from reference TRBV5-1 and TRBJ2-1, the complete variable domain reads KAGVTQTPRYLIKTRGQQVTLSCSPISGHRSVSWYQQTPGQGLQFLFEYFSETQRNKGNFPGRFSGRQFSNSRSEMNVSTLELGDSALYLCASSLVLSTDNEQFFGPGTRLTVL.

This chain links TRBV7-8 with TRBJ1-1; 7 nucleotides align to TRBD1. From germline, CDR1 is SGHVS and CDR2 FQNEAQ. Losses at the gene ends were 10 bases for V and 0 bases for J; bases not matched to a gene: 8. The CDR3 consists of 14 residues. The CDR3, as DNA: TGTGCCACTAAAACGGGACAGATGAACACTGAAGCTTTCTTT. This translates into CATKTGQMNTEAFF.

This clonotype was counted ten times or more. The chain joins TRBV29-1 to TRBJ2-1; D is ambiguous. V was shortened by 0 bases and J by 7 bases, with 22 bases between the two germline ends. CDR1 is SQVTM, CDR2 ANQGSEA, per germline. The CDR3 sequence is 17 residues long. The CDR3 bases are TGCAGCGTTGAAGAAAGGTTTGCGCTGTGGAACGGGAATGAGCAGTTCTTC. Translating it yields CSVEERFALWNGNEQFF.

Only a few counts were recorded for this clonotype. The genes are TRBV27 and TRBJ2-2, with D perhaps TRBD1 or TRBD2 (5 bases each). The germline V gene encodes CDR1 MNHEY and CDR2 SMNVEV (reference sequence). This CDR3 has 16 amino acids. Between the trimmed V and J ends, which lost 4 bases and 0 bases, there was a span of 12 bases. Written as DNA, the CDR3 is TGTGCCAGCAGTTCCCGTTGGGACGCGAACACCGGGGAGCTGTTTTTT. It specifies CASSSRWDANTGELFF.

The rearrangement links TRBV2 to TRBJ1-3, with D perhaps matching TRBD1 (5 bases). The germline V gene has CDR1 SNHLY and CDR2 FYNNEI. The CDR3 consists of 15 residues. V lost 6 bases to trimming and J lost 1 base, with 13 bases between them. CDR3 region: CASRETTVSGNTIYF. CDR3 bases: TGTGCCAGCAGGGAAACGACAGTGTCTGGAAACACCATATATTTT.